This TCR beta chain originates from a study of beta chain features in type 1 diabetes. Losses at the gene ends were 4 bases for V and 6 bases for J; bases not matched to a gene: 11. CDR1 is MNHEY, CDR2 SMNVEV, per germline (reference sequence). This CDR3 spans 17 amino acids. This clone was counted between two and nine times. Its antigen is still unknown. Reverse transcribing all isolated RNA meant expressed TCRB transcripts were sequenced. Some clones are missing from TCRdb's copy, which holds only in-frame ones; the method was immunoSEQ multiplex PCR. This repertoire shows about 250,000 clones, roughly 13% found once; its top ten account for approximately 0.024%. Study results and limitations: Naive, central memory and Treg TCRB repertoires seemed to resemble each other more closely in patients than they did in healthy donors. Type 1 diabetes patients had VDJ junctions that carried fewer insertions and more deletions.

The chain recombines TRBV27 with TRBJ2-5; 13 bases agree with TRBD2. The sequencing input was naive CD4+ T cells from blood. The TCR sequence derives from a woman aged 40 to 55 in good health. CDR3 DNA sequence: TGTGCCAGCAGTTCCACGCCGGGACTAGCGGGGTTGAAGACCCAGTACTTC. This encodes CASSSTPGLAGLKTQYF.